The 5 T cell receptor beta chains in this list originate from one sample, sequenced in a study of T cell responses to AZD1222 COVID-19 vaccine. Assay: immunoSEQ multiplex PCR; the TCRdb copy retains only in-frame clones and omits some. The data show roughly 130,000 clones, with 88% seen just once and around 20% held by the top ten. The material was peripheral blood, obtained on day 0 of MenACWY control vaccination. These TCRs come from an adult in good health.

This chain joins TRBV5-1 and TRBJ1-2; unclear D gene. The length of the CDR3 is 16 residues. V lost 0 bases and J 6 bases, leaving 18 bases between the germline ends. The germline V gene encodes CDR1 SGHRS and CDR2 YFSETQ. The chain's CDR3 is CASSLVVFNPPNGYTF. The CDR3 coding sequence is TGCGCCAGCAGCTTGGTAGTATTTAATCCCCCAAATGGCTACACCTTC.

CDR3 sequence (DNA): TGTGCCAGCAGCCAATCGAATCTTCAGTACTTC. Translated: CASSQSNLQYF. This chain connects TRBV3-1 (or the pseudogene TRBV3-2) to TRBJ2-7; no reliable D call. This CDR3 is 11 amino acids long. Germline V lookup: CDR1 LGHDT, CDR2 YNNKEL (reference sequence). V lost 2 bases, J lost 10 bases, and 9 bases lay in between.

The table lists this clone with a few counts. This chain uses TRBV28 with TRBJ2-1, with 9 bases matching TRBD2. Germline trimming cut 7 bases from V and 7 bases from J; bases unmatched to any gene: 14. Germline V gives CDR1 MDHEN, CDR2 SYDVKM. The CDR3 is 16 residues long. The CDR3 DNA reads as TGTGCCAGCACCGAACCCGGCGCTAGCGGGAATAATGAGCAGTTCTTC. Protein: CASTEPGASGNNEQFF.

The CDR3 bases are TGTGCCACCCTACCAGGGAACACTGAAGCTTTCTTT. Protein sequence: CATLPGNTEAFF. The genes are TRBV6-5 and TRBJ1-1; D is uncertain. This CDR3 has 12 amino acids. The germline gives CDR1 MNHEY, CDR2 SVGAGI. Trimming left V 10 bases short and J 1 base short, with 10 bases between.

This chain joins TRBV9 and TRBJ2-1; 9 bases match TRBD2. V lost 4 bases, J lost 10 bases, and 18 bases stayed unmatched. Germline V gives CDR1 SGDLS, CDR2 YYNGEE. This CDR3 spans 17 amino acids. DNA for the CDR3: TGTGCCAGCAGCACGCTAGGGGGGTCTAGCGGGATGAGGGAGCAGTTCTTC. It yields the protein CASSTLGGSSGMREQFF.